The rows below give T cell receptor beta chains drawn from one sample of a study of T cells after yellow fever vaccination. Via MiXCR, TCRdb re-called the 5' RACE reads, giving one row per CDR3 protein. The table includes nearly 550,000 distinct CDR3 sequences, 15% to 20% detected once. The sequences come from PBMCs, collected 15 days after the yellow fever booster vaccination. These receptors were taken from a young man who received the YFV17D yellow fever vaccine. Each CDR3 is given with its conserved first and last residue. D genes are given only for firm matches. Some rows have no size entry. The others give once, few or many, or a class for an expanded clone.

TRBJ2-5	-	14	-	TRBV5-1	TGCGCCAGCAGCTTGGTCAGGAGGAGGGAGACCCAGTACTTC	CASSLVRRRETQYF
TRBJ2-1	-	15	-	TRBV7-2	TGTGCCAGCAGCTTTCGATGGATGGGGAACAATGAGCAGTTCTTC	CASSFRWMGNNEQFF
TRBJ2-1	TRBD2	14	-	TRBV7-9	TGTGCCAGCAGTCTCGGGACTAGCGGGAGTGAGATCTTCTTC	CASSLGTSGSEIFF
TRBJ2-1	-	13	-	TRBV5-1	TGCGCCAGCAGCCCCGACCGCCACGGTGAGCAGTTCTTC	CASSPDRHGEQFF
TRBJ2-7	-	14	-	TRBV28	TGTGCCAGCACTAACCTAGCGTTCGGGAACGAGCAGTACTTC	CASTNLAFGNEQYF
TRBJ2-1	-	16	-	TRBV28	TGTGCCAGCTCGACCCAAGCTGCCAGTTCCTACAATGAGCAGTTCTTC	CASSTQAASSYNEQFF
TRBJ2-3	TRBD2	17	few	TRBV7-9	TGTGCCAGCAGCTTAGGTACTAGCGGAGATAGCACAGATACGCAGTATTTT	CASSLGTSGDSTDTQYF
TRBJ1-5	-	15	-	TRBV20-1	TGCAGTGCTAGCCGGGACACCCAAGTTATACACCCCCAGCATTTT	CSASRDTQVIHPQHF
TRBJ2-7	-	13	few	TRBV28	TGTGCCAGCAGTTCGGACGTCAGTAGCGAGCAGTACTTC	CASSSDVSSEQYF
TRBJ2-3	-	15	few	TRBV11-3	TGTGCCAGCAGCTTAGGGCTTAGGGCGGCAGATACGCAGTATTTT	CASSLGLRAADTQYF
TRBJ2-7	-	15	few	TRBV12-3/TRBV12-4	TGTGCCAGCAGTACCGGGGGAATTAGCTCCTACGAGCAGTACTTC	CASSTGGISSYEQYF
TRBJ2-3	TRBD2	15	-	TRBV29-1	TGCAGCGTTGATAAGACTAGCGGGAGGCCAGATACGCAGTATTTT	CSVDKTSGRPDTQYF
TRBJ2-1	-	14	-	TRBV5-1	TGCGCCAGCAGCGCCCTCGAGGGCTACAATGAGCAGTTCTTC	CASSALEGYNEQFF
TRBJ2-3	TRBD2	14	-	TRBV10-2	TGCGCCAGCAGTGAGAGCGGGGGGACAGATACGCAGTATTTT	CASSESGGTDTQYF
TRBJ2-3	TRBD2	18	-	TRBV5-1	TGCGCCAGCAGCTCCGGCCCTGGGACTAGCGGGAGTACAGATACGCAGTATTTT	CASSSGPGTSGSTDTQYF
TRBJ1-1	-	16	-	TRBV14	TGTGCCAGCAGCCGGCAAGCGAATCTAATGAACACTGAAGCTTTCTTT	CASSRQANLMNTEAFF
TRBJ2-5	TRBD2	14	-	TRBV7-2	TGTGCCAGCAGCTTAACGGGGACTAGGGAGACCCAGTACTTC	CASSLTGTRETQYF
TRBJ2-7	TRBD1	14	few	TRBV4-3	TGCGCCAGCAGCCAAGAGGACAGGGGCTACGAGCAGTACTTC	CASSQEDRGYEQYF
TRBJ2-2	-	15	few	TRBV6-2/TRBV6-3	TGTGCCAGCAGTTACAGGGGGATGCCGACCGGGGAGCTGTTTTTT	CASSYRGMPTGELFF
TRBJ2-2	-	14	-	TRBV4-2	TGTGCCAGCAGCCGAGGGTTCGGTGAGGGGGAGCTGTTTTTT	CASSRGFGEGELFF
TRBJ2-3	-	11	few	TRBV20-1	TGCAGTGCTCCGGTGGGGGGTACGCAGTATTTT	CSAPVGGTQYF
TRBJ2-7	TRBD2	14	-	TRBV27	TGTGCCAGCAGTTTATCACGGACTAGCAACGAGCAGTACTTC	CASSLSRTSNEQYF
TRBJ2-7	-	15	few	TRBV7-2	TGTGCCAGCAGCTTAGCGGGCGGCATAGGCTACGAGCAGTACTTC	CASSLAGGIGYEQYF
TRBJ2-2	TRBD1	16	many	TRBV5-1	TGCGCCAGCACGACGGACGGGACAGGGTTCACCGGGGAGCTGTTTTTT	CASTTDGTGFTGELFF
TRBJ2-7	TRBD2	15	many	TRBV7-9	TGTGCCAGCAGCTTAGAAGCGGGAGGGCCCTACGAGCAGTACTTC	CASSLEAGGPYEQYF
TRBJ1-1	-	14	-	TRBV18	TGTGCCAGCTCAAGGGCAGGGCTGAACACTGAAGCTTTCTTT	CASSRAGLNTEAFF
TRBJ2-3	TRBD2	14	-	TRBV19	TGTGCCAGTAGTAAGGGACTAGCGGGGGATACGCAGTATTTT	CASSKGLAGDTQYF
TRBJ2-5	-	14	-	TRBV3-1	TGTGCCAGCAGCCGCTATAATAGCAAAGAGACCCAGTACTTC	CASSRYNSKETQYF
TRBJ1-3	-	18	-	TRBV12-3/TRBV12-4	TGTGCCAGCAGTTTGGGGATTGGGCGGTATCCTCCTGGAAACACCATATATTTT	CASSLGIGRYPPGNTIYF
TRBJ2-3	TRBD1	12	few	TRBV29-1	TGCAGCGCCGACAGGGGGCAAGATACGCAGTATTTT	CSADRGQDTQYF
TRBJ2-5	TRBD1	15	-	TRBV7-2	TGTGCCAGCAGCCGGGACAGAAAAACCCAAGAGACCCAGTACTTC	CASSRDRKTQETQYF
TRBJ2-1	TRBD1	15	-	TRBV18	TGTGCCAGCTCACGACTACAGGGACAGGGGAATGAGCAGTTCTTC	CASSRLQGQGNEQFF
TRBJ2-5	TRBD2	17	-	TRBV5-1	TGCGCCAGCAGCTTGGTTGCTAGCGGGTACCTCCAAGAGACCCAGTACTTC	CASSLVASGYLQETQYF
TRBJ2-1	-	16	-	TRBV7-2	TGTGCCAGCAGCCCAAGCGGAGTTTCCCCCTACAATGAGCAGTTCTTC	CASSPSGVSPYNEQFF
TRBJ2-7	-	15	few	TRBV12-3/TRBV12-4	TGTGCCAGCAGTTTAGACGGGGTCGTGCCCTACGAGCAGTACTTC	CASSLDGVVPYEQYF
TRBJ1-1	TRBD1	11	-	TRBV6-2/TRBV6-3	TGTGCCAGCAGTTACACAGGGGGTGCTTTCTTT	CASSYTGGAFF
TRBJ2-1	-	16	-	TRBV3-1	TGTGCCAGCAGCCGCTTGACTAGAAGCCCGTTCTCGGAGCAGTTCTTC	CASSRLTRSPFSEQFF
TRBJ2-1	-	16	few	TRBV6-5	TGTGCCAGCAGTTACTCGGGGTTGGCTGGTGGGGATGAGCAGTTCTTC	CASSYSGLAGGDEQFF
TRBJ1-1	-	14	-	TRBV28	TGTGCCAGCAGTTCTGGCTCAGTTAGGGCTGAAGCTTTCTTT	CASSSGSVRAEAFF
TRBJ2-5	TRBD2	16	-	TRBV7-2	TGTGCCAGCAGCTTAGGCTGGACTAGCGGGCAAGAGACCCAGTACTTC	CASSLGWTSGQETQYF
TRBJ1-6	TRBD1	17	few	TRBV12-3/TRBV12-4	TGTGCCAGCAGTCTCCGACAGGGGAGGCTCTATAATTCACCCCTCCACTTT	CASSLRQGRLYNSPLHF
TRBJ1-2	-	14	-	TRBV7-2	TGTGCCAGCAGCCCAGGGACTACGGACTATGGCTACACCTTC	CASSPGTTDYGYTF
TRBJ1-4	-	13	-	TRBV12-3/TRBV12-4	TGTGCCAGCAGTTTTAACAGCAATGAAAAACTGTTTTTT	CASSFNSNEKLFF
TRBJ2-3	-	15	-	TRBV6-2/TRBV6-3	TGTGCCAGCAGCCCTGGGACTTATAGCACAGATACGCAGTATTTT	CASSPGTYSTDTQYF
TRBJ2-1	TRBD2	16	-	TRBV20-1	TGCTGCGCTAGAACGCTAGCGGGAGCGCCGTTACATGAGCAGTTCTTC	CCARTLAGAPLHEQFF
TRBJ2-5	-	15	few	TRBV27	TGTGCCAGCAGTTTATCTATCGGGAGAGTCGAGACCCAGTACTTC	CASSLSIGRVETQYF
TRBJ2-7	TRBD2	16	few	TRBV7-6	TGTGCCAGCAGCACAGGACTAGCGGGATCTTACTACGAGCAGTACTTC	CASSTGLAGSYYEQYF
TRBJ2-3	TRBD1	15	-	TRBV5-1	TGCGCCAGCAGCTTGGCAGGGGGTAGAGTGGATACGCAGTATTTT	CASSLAGGRVDTQYF
TRBJ2-1	-	11	many	TRBV20-1	TGCAGTGCTAGAGTGGAGCCTGAGCAGTTCTTC	CSARVEPEQFF
TRBJ2-7	-	13	-	TRBV10-2	TGCGCCAGCAGTGAAATTCCTCCCTACGAGCAGTACTTC	CASSEIPPYEQYF